The T cell receptor beta chain under discussion was sequenced for a study of regulatory T cells in long-lasting Graves disease. Trimming cost V 1 base and J 1 base; bases outside gene matches: 4. Germline assignment: CDR1 LGHDT and CDR2 YNNKEL (reference sequence). The CDR3 consists of 16 residues. CDR3-region Arm-PCR and iRepertoire HTBI primers produced the TCR beta libraries. TCRdb independently ran MiXCR on the multiplex PCR reads; one entry per CDR3 protein. Counted here are hundreds of thousands of distinct CDR3 sequences, less than 25% occurring once; the ten biggest clones make up 20%. Findings and caveats of the study: Persistent Graves' patients had lower TCR diversity than newly diagnosed ones.

This sample's time point: persistent/refractory GD, antithyroid drugs over 5 years with positive TRAb. The TCR library was made from RNA that had been extracted from PBMCs in TRIzol. In its sample, this clonotype was seen a few times. As yet, its antigen is unknown. The rearrangement uses TRBV3-1 and TRBJ1-5; 7 bases agree with TRBD1. The sample here was peripheral blood mononuclear cells (PBMCs), taken when the disease was refractory, from a patient treated with antithyroid drugs. This sequence was found in a female donor with Graves disease. This chain's CDR3 is CASSQGPGQSNQPQHF. Written as DNA, the CDR3 is TGTGCCAGCAGCCAAGGGCCGGGACAGAGCAATCAGCCCCAGCATTTT. Full variable domain (remainder filled in from reference TRBV3-1 and TRBJ1-5): DTAVSQTPKYLVTQMGNDKSIKCEQNLGHDTMYWYKQDSKKFLKIMFSYNNKELIINETVPNRFSPKSPDKAHLNLHINSLELGDSAVYFCASSQGPGQSNQPQHFGDGTRLSIL.